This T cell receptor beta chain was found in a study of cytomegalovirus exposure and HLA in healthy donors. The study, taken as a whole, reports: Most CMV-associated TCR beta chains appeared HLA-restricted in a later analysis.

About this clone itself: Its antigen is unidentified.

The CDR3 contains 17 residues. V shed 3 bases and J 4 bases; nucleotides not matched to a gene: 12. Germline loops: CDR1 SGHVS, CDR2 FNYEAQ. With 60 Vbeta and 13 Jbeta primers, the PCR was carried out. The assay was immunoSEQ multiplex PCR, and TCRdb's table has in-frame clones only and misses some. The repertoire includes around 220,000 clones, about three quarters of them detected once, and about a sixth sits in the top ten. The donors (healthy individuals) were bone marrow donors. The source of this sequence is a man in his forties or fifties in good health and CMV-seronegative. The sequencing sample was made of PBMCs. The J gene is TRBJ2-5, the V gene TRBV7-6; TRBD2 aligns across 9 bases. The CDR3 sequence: CASSFNPGSGGAETQYF. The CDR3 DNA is TGTGCCAGCAGCTTTAATCCCGGTAGCGGGGGTGCAGAGACCCAGTACTTC.